The rows below give T cell receptor beta chains drawn from one sample of a study of blood T cell repertoires in COVID-19. This table comes from immunoSEQ multiplex PCR, and its TCRdb copy is limited to in-frame clones, with some not included. The repertoire consists of 500,000 or so clones, with about nine tenths occurring once and the leading ten covering 0.7%. Sequencing input: PBMCs or T cells enriched from blood (not recorded which). The receptors were gathered from a woman aged 18-35 years who had recovered from COVID-19. Each CDR3 is given with its conserved first and last residue. D genes are given only for firm matches. Only some rows state a clone size, as once, few, many or a class for expanded clones.

J,size,V,D,CDR3,DNA
TRBJ2-7,.,TRBV11-3,.,CASSLDGAGSYEQYF,TGTGCCAGCAGCTTAGATGGAGCTGGGTCCTACGAGCAGTACTTC
TRBJ2-1,.,TRBV14,TRBD2,CASSQPAGGRSHNEQFF,TGTGCCAGCAGCCAACCCGCGGGGGGGCGATCCCACAATGAGCAGTTCTTC
TRBJ1-1,once,TRBV7-9,.,CASSKDSEAFF,TGTGCCAGCAGCAAGGACAGTGAAGCTTTCTTT
TRBJ2-4,.,TRBV10-3,TRBD1,CAISVRGRDSKNIQYF,TGTGCCATCAGTGTTCGTGGTAGGGACAGCAAAAACATTCAGTACTTC
TRBJ2-7,.,TRBV7-9,TRBD1,CAIQPGTGAYEQYF,TGTGCCATCCAACCCGGGACAGGGGCCTACGAGCAGTACTTC
TRBJ1-1,.,TRBV5-1,.,CASSSSGIGNTEAFF,TGCGCCAGCAGCAGCTCGGGGATTGGGAACACTGAAGCTTTCTTT
TRBJ2-5,.,TRBV14,TRBD1,CASSRDREETQYF,TGTGCCAGCAGCAGGGACAGGGAAGAGACCCAGTACTTC
TRBJ1-4,.,TRBV3-1/TRBV3-2,.,CASSVEGAGEKLFF,TGTGCCAGCAGCGTGGAGGGTGCTGGTGAAAAACTGTTTTTT
TRBJ1-2,.,TRBV3-1/TRBV3-2,.,CASSQAAGGYGYTF,TGTGCCAGCAGCCAAGCGGCGGGGGGATATGGCTACACCTTC
TRBJ2-3,.,TRBV5-5,TRBD1,CASSLGQGLADTQYF,TGTGCCAGCAGCTTGGGACAGGGTTTAGCAGATACGCAGTATTTT
TRBJ1-4,.,TRBV28,.,CASATATNEKLFF,TGTGCCAGCGCAACGGCAACTAATGAAAAACTGTTTTTT
TRBJ1-5,.,TRBV12-3/TRBV12-4,.,CASSWEWEKPQHF,TGTGCCAGCAGTTGGGAGTGGGAGAAGCCCCAGCATTTT
TRBJ1-1,.,TRBV19,TRBD1,CASSGTGETEAFF,TGTGCCAGTAGTGGGACAGGGGAAACTGAAGCTTTCTTT
TRBJ2-1,.,TRBV28,TRBD1,CASSHRGQGGYNEQFF,TGTGCCAGCAGTCACAGGGGACAGGGGGGATACAATGAGCAGTTCTTC
TRBJ1-2,.,TRBV21-1,.,CASVMGGIRYGYTF,TGTGCCAGCGTAATGGGGGGAATTCGTTATGGCTACACCTTC
TRBJ2-1,.,TRBV28,TRBD2,CASSTSSGGLYNEQFF,TGTGCCAGCAGTACGTCTAGCGGGGGACTCTACAATGAGCAGTTCTTC
TRBJ1-1,.,TRBV19,.,CASNLGVTNTEAFF,TGTGCCAGTAACCTCGGGGTTACCAACACTGAAGCTTTCTTT
TRBJ1-3,.,TRBV9,TRBD1,CASSVQGAESNTIYF,TGTGCCAGCAGCGTCCAGGGGGCTGAATCCAACACCATATATTTT
TRBJ2-4,.,TRBV7-9,TRBD2,CASSLGQGLGIQYF,TGTGCCAGCAGCTTAGGGCAGGGACTAGGCATTCAGTACTTC
TRBJ1-1,.,TRBV7-8,.,CASSSPYSNTEAFF,TGTGCCAGCAGCTCTCCTTACTCGAACACTGAAGCTTTCTTT
TRBJ1-1,.,TRBV4-1,.,CASSQDRGKRNTEAFF,TGCGCCAGCAGCCAAGATCGGGGAAAAAGAAACACTGAAGCTTTCTTT
TRBJ1-6,.,TRBV18,.,CASSPQGGPNSPLHF,TGTGCCAGCTCACCCCAGGGAGGGCCGAATTCACCCCTCCACTTT
TRBJ2-6,.,TRBV13,TRBD2,CASSPSGGDSGANVLTF,TGTGCCAGCAGCCCTAGCGGGGGGGACTCTGGGGCCAACGTCCTGACTTTC
TRBJ2-7,once,TRBV12-3/TRBV12-4,.,CASRPGGYEQYF,TGTGCCAGCAGGCCAGGGGGGTACGAGCAGTACTTC
TRBJ1-2,.,TRBV7-2,.,CASSLFGGNYGYTF,TGTGCCAGCAGCTTATTTGGGGGGAATTATGGCTACACCTTC
TRBJ1-1,.,TRBV12-5,TRBD1,CASGLLDRGTEAFF,TGTGCTAGTGGTTTACTGGACAGGGGCACTGAAGCTTTCTTT
TRBJ2-3,.,TRBV5-1,.,CASSSDQPGDNTQYF,TGCGCCAGCAGCTCGGATCAACCGGGGGATAATACGCAGTATTTT
TRBJ2-7,.,TRBV18,TRBD2,CASSPGLAYEQYF,TGTGCCAGCTCACCGGGACTAGCGTACGAGCAGTACTTC
TRBJ2-7,.,TRBV9,TRBD1,CASSTHRGPHSYEQYF,TGTGCCAGCAGCACCCACAGGGGGCCTCACTCCTACGAGCAGTACTTC
TRBJ2-5,.,TRBV3-1/TRBV3-2,.,CASSQEGREAQYF,TGTGCCAGCAGCCAAGAAGGCCGAGAGGCCCAGTACTTC
TRBJ2-1,.,TRBV5-1,.,CASSAYQGAGADNEQFF,TGCGCCAGCAGCGCCTACCAGGGGGCGGGGGCCGACAATGAGCAGTTCTTC
TRBJ2-7,once,TRBV7-2,TRBD2,CASSLVPGEGYEQYF,TGTGCCAGCAGCTTAGTCCCGGGGGAGGGCTACGAGCAGTACTTC
TRBJ2-5,.,TRBV29-1,.,CSVSPDSLQETQYF,TGCAGCGTTTCTCCGGACAGCCTCCAAGAGACCCAGTACTTC
TRBJ1-6,.,TRBV12-3/TRBV12-4,.,CASSSTGLTLHF,TGTGCCAGCAGTTCTACAGGTTTAACCCTCCACTTT
TRBJ1-1,once,TRBV7-9,.,CASSTRGAAEAFF,TGTGCCAGCAGCACCCGGGGGGCCGCTGAAGCTTTCTTT
TRBJ1-5,.,TRBV5-5,.,CASSLDPVLGNQPQHF,TGTGCCAGCAGCTTGGATCCGGTCCTGGGCAATCAGCCCCAGCATTTT
TRBJ2-3,.,TRBV7-2,.,CASSLDFLTDTQYF,TGTGCCAGCAGCCTGGACTTCCTCACAGATACGCAGTATTTT
TRBJ2-5,.,TRBV9,TRBD2,CASSVSSGGAVGETQYF,TGTGCCAGCAGCGTGAGTAGCGGGGGGGCTGTGGGAGAGACCCAGTACTTC
TRBJ1-3,.,TRBV12-3/TRBV12-4,.,CASRQSSGNTIYF,TGTGCCAGCAGACAGAGCTCTGGAAACACCATATATTTT
TRBJ1-2,.,TRBV12-3/TRBV12-4,.,CASSLSGRDGYTF,TGTGCCAGCAGTTTGAGCGGGAGAGATGGCTACACCTTC
TRBJ1-6,.,TRBV19,.,CASSPGQENSPLHF,TGTGCCAGTAGTCCGGGACAAGAAAATTCACCCCTCCACTTT
TRBJ1-5,.,TRBV19,.,CASSLRQDTSNQPQHF,TGTGCCAGTAGTCTACGACAGGATACCAGCAATCAGCCCCAGCATTTT
TRBJ2-5,.,TRBV30,.,CAWSPGLPQETQYF,TGTGCCTGGAGTCCTGGACTCCCCCAAGAGACCCAGTACTTC
TRBJ1-5,.,TRBV23-1,.,CASSQGRGNQPQHF,TGCGCCAGCAGTCAAGGCAGGGGCAATCAGCCCCAGCATTTT
TRBJ2-2,.,TRBV2,.,CASSPRRGGNTGELFF,TGTGCCAGCAGTCCTAGGAGGGGAGGGAACACCGGGGAGCTGTTTTTT
TRBJ2-5,.,TRBV12-3/TRBV12-4,.,CASSLLQETQYF,TGTGCCAGCAGTTTACTTCAAGAGACCCAGTACTTC
TRBJ1-3,.,TRBV21-1,.,CASSKEGTGGGNTIYF,TGTGCCAGCAGCAAAGAGGGAACAGGCGGAGGAAACACCATATATTTT
TRBJ2-3,once,TRBV4-1,TRBD2,CASSQVAGFSDTQYF,TGCGCCAGCAGCCAGGTAGCGGGTTTCTCAGATACGCAGTATTTT
TRBJ2-3,.,TRBV6-1,.,CASSEEFRRQERTDTQYF,TGTGCCAGCAGTGAGGAGTTCAGACGACAGGAACGCACAGATACGCAGTATTTT
TRBJ1-4,.,TRBV9,TRBD1,CASSESQGGKLFF,TGTGCCAGCAGCGAGTCTCAGGGGGGAAAACTGTTTTTT
TRBJ2-3,.,TRBV5-1,.,CASTGPPTDTQYF,TGCGCCAGTACAGGGCCCCCCACAGATACGCAGTATTTT
TRBJ2-3,.,TRBV7-9,TRBD2,CASSLVGDYTDTQYF,TGTGCCAGCAGCTTAGTGGGGGACTACACAGATACGCAGTATTTT
TRBJ1-2,.,TRBV2,TRBD1,CASSEATGGAGGYTF,TGTGCCAGCAGTGAAGCGACAGGGGGCGCGGGAGGCTACACCTTC
TRBJ2-3,once,TRBV7-9,.,CASSIDREGDTQYF,TGTGCCAGCAGCATCGACCGGGAAGGAGATACGCAGTATTTT
TRBJ2-3,.,TRBV19,.,CASSIRNTDTQYF,TGTGCCAGTAGTATCAGAAACACAGATACGCAGTATTTT
TRBJ2-7,.,TRBV10-3,.,CAISEGAAVSYEQYF,TGTGCCATCAGTGAGGGGGCGGCGGTGTCCTACGAGCAGTACTTC
TRBJ2-7,.,TRBV11-1,.,CASSLEADYEQYF,TGTGCCAGCAGCTTAGAAGCTGACTACGAGCAGTACTTC
TRBJ1-6,.,TRBV27,TRBD1,CASSLTGGAELNRYSPLHF,TGTGCCAGCAGTTTGACAGGGGGCGCGGAGCTGAACCGTTATTCACCCCTCCACTTT
TRBJ2-2,.,TRBV6-4,TRBD2,CASSVLAGDNTGELFF,TGTGCCAGCAGTGTTCTAGCGGGGGATAACACCGGGGAGCTGTTTTTT
TRBJ2-1,.,TRBV3-1/TRBV3-2,TRBD1,CASTRDRAYNEQFF,TGTGCCAGCACCCGGGACAGGGCCTACAATGAGCAGTTCTTC